This passage covers 25 T cell receptor beta chains from one sample sequenced in a study of blood T cell repertoires in COVID-19. Repertoires were generated with immunoSEQ multiplex PCR, while TCRdb's copy carries only in-frame clones and drops some. The table records around 130,000 clones, around 85% of them present only once. Sequencing input: peripheral blood. The receptors derive from a human donor in a cohort sampled during active COVID-19.

The gene calls are TRBV11-3 and TRBJ2-3, with TRBD2 as a possible D gene (6 bases). Germline V gene sequence: CDR1 SGHNT, CDR2 YENEEA. V was clipped by 1 base and J by 2 bases, with 10 bases between them. CDR3 length: 15 amino acids. The CDR3 spells CASSLAGGFTDTQYF. The CDR3 DNA follows: TGTGCCAGCAGCTTAGCTGGAGGGTTCACAGATACGCAGTATTTT. The complete variable domain, with remaining parts taken from reference TRBV11-3 and TRBJ2-3, reads EAGVVQSPRYKIIEKKQPVAFWCNPISGHNTLYWYLQNLGQGPELLIRYENEEAVDDSQLPKDRFSAERLKGVDSTLKIQPAELGDSAVYLCASSLAGGFTDTQYFGPGTRLTVL.

The chain carries TRBV19 and TRBJ2-3, with 7 bases identical to TRBD1. Germline-derived CDR1 and CDR2 are LNHDA and SQIVND (reference sequence). CDR3 size: 19 residues. The trim removed 6 bases at V and 3 bases at J, leaving 21 bases unmatched. CDR3 sequence reads: CASSPDHGRGLFGTDTQYF. The DNA of the CDR3 is TGTGCCAGTAGCCCCGATCACGGAAGGGGGCTATTTGGTACAGATACGCAGTATTTT. Full variable domain (rest looked up from reference TRBV19 and TRBJ2-3): DGGITQSPKYLFRKEGQNVTLSCEQNLNHDAMYWYRQDPGQGLRLIYYSQIVNDFQKGDIAEGYSVSREKKESFPLTVTSAQKNPTAFYLCASSPDHGRGLFGTDTQYFGPGTRLTVL.

This chain connects TRBV5-5 to TRBJ2-1; maybe TRBD2 (5 bases). CDR1 and CDR2 from the germline V gene are SGHKS and YYEKEE (reference sequence). The CDR3 covers 16 residues. Trimming pared 1 base from V and 5 bases from J, leaving 16 bases between. The CDR3 sequence: CASSLIRAAVNNEQFF. CDR3 coding DNA: TGTGCCAGCAGCTTGATCAGAGCAGCGGTCAACAATGAGCAGTTCTTC.

This chain connects TRBV3-1 (or the pseudogene TRBV3-2) to TRBJ2-2; possible D gene TRBD2, 6 bases. From germline, CDR1 is LGHDT and CDR2 YNNKEL (reference sequence). V was pared by 4 bases and J by 8 bases, with 14 bases between. The CDR3 extends over 14 amino acids. The CDR3 nucleotides are TGTGCCAGCAGCCGCGGGACCCTCGGAGGGGAGCTGTTTTTT. It is translated as CASSRGTLGGELFF.

The chain links TRBV28 to TRBJ1-2, with 7 positions matching TRBD1. The V gene end was trimmed by 5 bases and the J gene end by 7 bases; junction bases not matched to a gene: 10. The germline V gene has CDR1 MDHEN and CDR2 SYDVKM. This CDR3 spans 14 amino acids. The CDR3 protein is CASSRQGTRSGYTF. The CDR3 DNA sequence: TGTGCCAGCAGTAGACAGGGAACGAGGAGTGGCTACACCTTC.

The chain is built from TRBV5-4 and TRBJ2-1; 7 bases agree with TRBD1. The length of the CDR3 is 13 residues. The trim removed 4 bases at V and 5 bases at J, leaving 3 bases unmatched. From germline, CDR1 is SGHNT and CDR2 YYREEE (reference sequence). The CDR3, as DNA: TGTGCCAGCAGCCGGGGACAGAACAATGAGCAGTTCTTC. Protein product: CASSRGQNNEQFF.

J is TRBJ1-6 and V is TRBV6-2 or TRBV6-3; the D gene is possibly TRBD1 (6 bases). The CDR3 is 15 residues long. V lost 0 bases and J lost 12, with 15 bases in between. Germline loops: CDR1 MNHEY, CDR2 SVGEGT. CDR3 sequence reads: CASSYSRGTRGPLHF. The CDR3 DNA reads as TGTGCCAGCAGTTACTCGAGGGGGACCCGGGGACCCCTCCACTTT.

The chain couples TRBV30 to TRBJ2-1; TRBD2 agrees at 10 bases. V dropped 2 bases and J dropped 8; count of bases not matched to a gene: 9. The CDR3 spans 15 residues. Germline V gene sequence: CDR1 GTSNPN, CDR2 SVGIG (reference sequence). The CDR3: CAWSPLAGEGHEQFF. The CDR3 region has the DNA TGTGCCTGGAGTCCCCTAGCGGGAGAAGGTCATGAGCAGTTCTTC.

The V and J genes are TRBV7-9 and TRBJ2-3, with 10 bases that match TRBD2. The ends lost 5 bases at V and 0 bases at J; junction bases unmatched: 5. CDR1 and CDR2 (germline): SEHNR, FQNEAQ (reference sequence). CDR3 size: 16 residues. The CDR3 DNA is TGTGCCAGCAGCCCACAAGCGGGGGGGAGCACAGATACGCAGTATTTT. Protein product: CASSPQAGGSTDTQYF. The full variable domain, in which reference TRBV7-9 and TRBJ2-3 provide the parts outside the CDR3, is DTGVSQNPRHKITKRGQNVTFRCDPISEHNRLYWYRQTLGQGPEFLTYFQNEAQLEKSRLLSDRFSAERPKGSFSTLEIQRTEQGDSAMYLCASSPQAGGSTDTQYFGPGTRLTVL.

The chain couples TRBV12-3 or TRBV12-4 to TRBJ2-1; the D is unclear. Trimming pared 3 bases from V and 9 bases from J, leaving 6 bases between. The CDR3 has 11 residues. The CDR3 spells CASSLRSEQFF. CDR3 coding DNA: TGTGCCAGCAGTTTGCGGTCTGAGCAGTTCTTC.

The chain carries TRBV7-2 and TRBJ2-1; D unresolved. The CDR3 consists of 12 residues. Germline-derived CDR1 and CDR2 are SGHTA and FQGNSA. Between the trimmed V and J ends, which lost 5 bases and 7 bases, there was a span of 9 bases. CDR3 nucleotides: TGTGCCAGCAGCCCCCCGGTGAATGAGCAGTTCTTC. Residues: CASSPPVNEQFF.

The rearrangement links TRBV11-2 to TRBJ2-3; 7 bases fit TRBD1. CDR3 length: 16 amino acids. V was pared by 4 bases and J by 6 bases, with 13 bases of the junction left unmatched. The germline CDR1 and CDR2 sequences are SGHAT and FQNNGV. The CDR3 nucleotides read TGTGCCAGCAGCTCGGACAGGCCGGGCAGGGTGGATACGCAGTATTTT. Its protein product is CASSSDRPGRVDTQYF.

CDR3 DNA: TGTGCCAGCAGGGTAGCTAACGGGGAGCTGTTTTTT. Its translation is CASRVANGELFF. This rearrangement joins TRBV12-3 or TRBV12-4 to TRBJ2-2; D ambiguous. V was cut by 6 bases and J by 7 bases, with 9 bases left in between. The CDR3 loop spans 12 amino acids.

This clone was seen a few times. The chain carries TRBV7-2 and TRBJ1-3; the match to TRBD1 covers 12 bases. V lost 8 bases to trimming and J lost 11 bases; unmatched junction nucleotides: 4. This CDR3 has 12 amino acids. Per germline, CDR1 SGHTA and CDR2 FQGNSA. Here the CDR3 DNA reads TGTGCCAGCGGGGACAGGGGGCAACCCATATATTTT. Protein product: CASGDRGQPIYF.

The chain employs TRBV7-8 and TRBJ1-5, with 9 nucleotides matching TRBD1. The trim removed 5 bases at V and 0 bases at J, leaving 5 bases unmatched. The germline V gene encodes CDR1 SGHVS and CDR2 FQNEAQ. CDR3 length: 16 residues. Here the CDR3 reads CASSPTGGYSNQPQHF. The CDR3, as DNA: TGTGCCAGCAGCCCGACAGGGGGTTATAGCAATCAGCCCCAGCATTTT.

CDR3: CAIRPSGGASEQYF. The CDR3 region has the DNA TGTGCCATCAGGCCTAGCGGGGGGGCCTCCGAGCAGTACTTC. The chain recombines TRBV10-3 with TRBJ2-7; 12 nucleotides agree with TRBD2. The CDR3 runs to 14 residues. Germline lookup yields CDR1 ENHRY and CDR2 SYGVKD. The J segment lost 6 bases and the V segment lost 6 bases, leaving 6 bases of the junction unmatched.

The chain carries TRBV13 and TRBJ1-2; weak D call: TRBD1 (5 bases). CDR3 length: 14 residues. The germline V gene has CDR1 PRHDT and CDR2 FYEKMQ (reference sequence). V lost 4 bases and J lost 11, with 20 bases in between. CDR3 amino acids: CASSSQAPLPRYTF. In DNA, the CDR3 is TGTGCCAGCAGCTCACAGGCCCCCCTGCCGCGGTACACCTTC.

The J gene is TRBJ2-3, the V gene TRBV4-3, with a possible D match to TRBD2 (6 bases). The germline V gene has CDR1 LGHNA and CDR2 YSLEER. The V gene lost 1 base and the J gene lost 0 bases, with 14 bases spanning the gap. The CDR3 is 17 amino acids. CDR3 protein: CASSQVLPGTSTDTQYF. The DNA for the CDR3 is TGCGCCAGCAGCCAAGTTCTCCCTGGGACTAGCACAGATACGCAGTATTTT.

V is TRBV18 and J is TRBJ2-1; 10 nucleotides align to TRBD1. Germline CDR1 is KGHSH and CDR2 is LQKENI. V was clipped by 2 bases and J by 5 bases; unmatched bases: 9. The length of the CDR3 is 17 residues. The CDR3 DNA sequence: TGTGCCAGCTCACCATTCTTGCGGGACAGGGGCAACAATGAGCAGTTCTTC. Amino acids: CASSPFLRDRGNNEQFF.

J is TRBJ1-2 and V is TRBV7-8, with TRBD1 as a possible D gene (5 bases). Germline CDR1 is SGHVS and CDR2 is FQNEAQ. The CDR3 contains 14 residues. V dropped 0 bases and J dropped 7 bases, with 12 bases sitting between them. CDR3 coding DNA: TGTGCCAGCAGCTTAGCGTTTGGGGGAGGTGGCTACACCTTC. This translates into CASSLAFGGGGYTF.

This clone was observed a single time. The junction differs from germline at one of its ends, possibly a read error. CDR3 DNA sequence: TGTGCCAGCAGGGAAGCGGCTAGCACAGATACGCAGTATTTT. Its protein product is CASREAASTDTQYF. The chain has TRBV6-1 and TRBJ2-3; weak D call: TRBD2 (5 bases). This CDR3 has 14 amino acids. Germline V gene sequence: CDR1 MNHNS, CDR2 SASEGT.

The V call is TRBV7-3, the J call TRBJ1-2; possibly TRBD1 for D (5 bases). This CDR3 is 15 amino acids long. Germline assignment: CDR1 SGHTA and CDR2 FQGTGA. The ends were cut back, 4 bases at V and 4 bases at J, with 16 bases in the middle. Here the CDR3 reads CASSSGTCRGYGYTF. CDR3 nucleotides: TGTGCCAGCAGCTCAGGTACATGTAGGGGCTATGGCTACACCTTC.

This clone showed up just a few times. The rearrangement uses TRBV7-2 and TRBJ2-3, with 7 bases lining up with TRBD2. CDR1 and CDR2 (germline): SGHTA, FQGNSA. Losses at the gene ends were 6 bases for V and 7 bases for J; bases not matched to a gene: 10. This CDR3 has 14 amino acids. The CDR3 protein is CASSLRAGQNTQYF. The CDR3 DNA reads as TGTGCCAGCAGTCTTAGAGCGGGGCAAAATACGCAGTATTTT.

This sequence joins TRBV6-2 or TRBV6-3 and TRBJ1-1, with a weak D call TRBD1 (5 bases). The germline CDR1 and CDR2 sequences are MNHEY and SVGEGT. The ends were cut back, 6 bases at V and 7 bases at J, with 12 bases in the middle. This CDR3 has 12 residues. This chain's CDR3 is CASSKAQGEAFF. CDR3 DNA sequence: TGTGCCAGCAGCAAAGCCCAGGGTGAAGCTTTCTTT.

Worth noting for this clone: Different DNA sequences within this sample yield the same CDR3. This chain uses TRBV19 with TRBJ2-1, with D uncertain. The CDR3 spans 11 residues. Per germline, CDR1 LNHDA and CDR2 SQIVND (reference sequence). V lost 3 bases and J lost 6, with 3 bases in between. The CDR3 region has the DNA TGTGCCAGTAGTATTAGCAATGAGCAGTTCTTC. Protein product: CASSISNEQFF.